A selection of T cell receptor beta chains follows, all from one sample in a study of blood T cell repertoires in COVID-19. Only in-frame clones appear in the TCRdb table, and some are missing; sequencing was by immunoSEQ multiplex PCR. The sample has about 110,000 clones, roughly 80% seen once. The sample was peripheral blood. These receptor sequences come from a human donor in a cohort sampled during active COVID-19. The CDR3 runs from the conserved cysteine through the conserved F or W. Clone size is not always given. Where it is, it says once, few, many or a class for expanded clones.

clone size,J gene,V gene,CDR3 protein
.,TRBJ2-1,TRBV6-2/TRBV6-3,CASSPGRSSLLRNEQFF
once,TRBJ1-1,TRBV20-1,CSATRQGEAFF
.,TRBJ1-5,TRBV5-4,CASSSNGYQPQHF
.,TRBJ2-2,TRBV3-1/TRBV3-2,CASSQGGVISNTGELFF
.,TRBJ2-3,TRBV19,CASTPDGININTQYF
.,TRBJ2-1,TRBV9,CASSVEGGGRTDNEQFF
.,TRBJ2-1,TRBV5-4,CASSHSGGAYNEQFF
.,TRBJ2-7,TRBV11-3,CASSLGPSREQYF
once,TRBJ2-7,TRBV18,CASSPKDLAYEQYF
.,TRBJ1-1,TRBV7-9,CASSYPTVQGTEAFF
.,TRBJ1-2,TRBV7-2,CASSLAPGQENGYTF
.,TRBJ2-7,TRBV7-3,CASSLSGSRQYEQYF
.,TRBJ2-6,TRBV19,CASSIASGVGSGANVLTF
.,TRBJ2-7,TRBV19,CASSIAGGVYEQYF
.,TRBJ2-3,TRBV3-1/TRBV3-2,CASSLNLRVGTDTQYF
.,TRBJ2-1,TRBV24-1,CATSESGLAGVRNEQFF
.,TRBJ1-5,TRBV18,CASSPGLNQPQHF
.,TRBJ2-1,TRBV13,CASSLASRNEQFF
.,TRBJ2-7,TRBV2,CASSELEGLHEQYF
few,TRBJ1-6,TRBV7-8,CASSLNRGGSPLHF
.,TRBJ2-6,TRBV7-8,CASSPLTGGANVLTF
.,TRBJ2-3,TRBV2,CASSDLGKREGQYF
.,TRBJ2-7,TRBV4-1,CASSQDRDRGSYEQYF
.,TRBJ1-6,TRBV2,CASRASGQGNSPLHF
.,TRBJ2-2,TRBV7-7,CASRREGARSGSPQAGELFF
.,TRBJ2-1,TRBV7-2,CASSAGMREEQFF
.,TRBJ1-5,TRBV9,CASSVGQDSNQPQHF
.,TRBJ2-3,TRBV5-1,CASMFSGVSDTQYF
.,TRBJ2-7,TRBV27,CASRLGQGANYEQYF
.,TRBJ2-1,TRBV5-4,CASKPAGLAGDEQFF
once,TRBJ1-4,TRBV11-1,CASSPQGNEKLFF
.,TRBJ2-5,TRBV19,CASSDSGRETQYF
.,TRBJ2-1,TRBV13,CASSPTGVEQFF
few,TRBJ2-7,TRBV6-2/TRBV6-3,CASSYAEGGSRYEQYF
.,TRBJ2-5,TRBV12-3/TRBV12-4,CASSRTDRGTQYF
.,TRBJ2-7,TRBV10-3,CAISDVHEQYF
.,TRBJ2-3,TRBV27,CASSLLTSGTDTQYF
.,TRBJ2-1,TRBV5-4,CASSLGGSAYNEQFF
once,TRBJ2-3,TRBV6-2/TRBV6-3,CASSSPAPQGTQYF
.,TRBJ2-1,TRBV7-2,CASSLNRPGLAGYNEQFF
.,TRBJ2-1,TRBV5-4,CASSGREDYYNEQFF
.,TRBJ1-2,TRBV18,CASSPPSLQAGGYTF
once,TRBJ1-1,TRBV5-4,CASSTQANTEAFF
.,TRBJ2-3,TRBV7-2,CASSLTAGDTQYF
.,TRBJ1-1,TRBV29-1,CSVERLNTEAFF
once,TRBJ2-7,TRBV4-2,CASSQDLGEGRREQYF
.,TRBJ2-7,TRBV10-3,CAISGTGSYEQYF
.,TRBJ2-1,TRBV6-2/TRBV6-3,CASSQEVRQFF
.,TRBJ1-2,TRBV5-1,CASSLGLPRGYTF
.,TRBJ1-6,TRBV6-5,CASKTGSINSPLHF
.,TRBJ1-2,TRBV27,CASSDRATNYGYTF
.,TRBJ2-3,TRBV19,CASSPNRNRGTSTDTQYF
.,TRBJ2-5,TRBV18,CASSPVASQETQYF
.,TRBJ2-6,TRBV28,CASSPGGGSSLGANVLTF
few,TRBJ1-1,TRBV6-6,CASTERGKAFF
.,TRBJ2-1,TRBV11-3,CASSRGYGNEQFF
.,TRBJ2-5,TRBV6-2/TRBV6-3,CASSYTAEPRETQYF
.,TRBJ2-5,TRBV24-1,CATSRGERQETQYF
.,TRBJ1-2,TRBV9,CASSVSAQGSYGYTF